Sequencing of this TCR beta chain was carried out in a study of vaccination and CD4 T cells after COVID-19. Documented treatment: approximately 9-day PBMC culture with coronavirus spike peptide pools or control peptides (ViraFEST assay). Negative selection enriched CD4+ T cells from cultures at 9 to 11 days. In this sample, this clonotype turned up a few times. Its antigen is not identified. V lost 6 bases and J 1 base, leaving 6 bases between the germline ends. The CDR3 runs to 12 residues. Germline values: CDR1 MNHEY, CDR2 SVGEGT. Scientists ran DNA taken from cultured CD4+ T cells through the Oncomine TCR Beta short-read assay for sequencing. TCRdb itself ran the PCR reads through MiXCR, one entry per CDR3 protein. In the table there are roughly 9,400 distinct CDR3 sequences, about 61% of which are singletons.

The sample comprised CD4+ T cells from blood, cultured in vitro. The origin of this receptor is a human donor who had recovered from COVID-19. The V and J genes are TRBV6-2 or TRBV6-3 and TRBJ1-1, with D possibly matching TRBD1 (5 bases). DNA for the CDR3: TGTGCCAGCAGAACAGGGAACACTGAAGCTTTCTTT. This sequence encodes CASRTGNTEAFF.